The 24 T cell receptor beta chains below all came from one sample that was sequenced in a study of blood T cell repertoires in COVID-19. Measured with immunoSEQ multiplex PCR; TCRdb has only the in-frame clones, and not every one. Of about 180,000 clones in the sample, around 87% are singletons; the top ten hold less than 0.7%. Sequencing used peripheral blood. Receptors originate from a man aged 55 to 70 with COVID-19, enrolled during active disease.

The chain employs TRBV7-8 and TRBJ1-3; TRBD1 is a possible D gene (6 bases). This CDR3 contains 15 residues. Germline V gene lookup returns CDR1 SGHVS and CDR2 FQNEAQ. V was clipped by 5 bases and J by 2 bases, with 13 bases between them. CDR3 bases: TGTGCCAGCAGCCTAACAGGGAACACTGGAAACACCATATATTTT. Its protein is CASSLTGNTGNTIYF.

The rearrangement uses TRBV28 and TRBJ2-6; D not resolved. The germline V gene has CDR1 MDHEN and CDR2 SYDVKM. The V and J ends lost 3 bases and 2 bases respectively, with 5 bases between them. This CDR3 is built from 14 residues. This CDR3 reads CASSLSAGANVLTF. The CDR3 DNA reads TGTGCCAGCAGTTTGAGCGCTGGGGCCAACGTCCTGACTTTC.

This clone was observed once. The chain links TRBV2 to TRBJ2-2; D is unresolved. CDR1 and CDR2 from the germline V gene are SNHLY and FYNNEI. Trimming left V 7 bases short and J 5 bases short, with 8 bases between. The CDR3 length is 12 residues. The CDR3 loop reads CASIRQTGELFF. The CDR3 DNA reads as TGTGCCAGCATCCGACAAACCGGGGAGCTGTTTTTT.

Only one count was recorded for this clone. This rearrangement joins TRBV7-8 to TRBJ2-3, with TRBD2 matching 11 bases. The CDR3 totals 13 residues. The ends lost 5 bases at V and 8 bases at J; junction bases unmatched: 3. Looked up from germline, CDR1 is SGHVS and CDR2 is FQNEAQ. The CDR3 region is CASSPSGGLTQYF. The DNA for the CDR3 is TGTGCCAGCAGCCCTAGCGGGGGGCTTACGCAGTATTTT. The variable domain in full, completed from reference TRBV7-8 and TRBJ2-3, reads GAGVSQSPRYKVAKRGQDVALRCDPISGHVSLFWYQQALGQGPEFLTYFQNEAQLDKSGLPSDRFFAERPEGSVSTLKIQRTQQEDSAVYLCASSPSGGLTQYFGPGTRLTVL.

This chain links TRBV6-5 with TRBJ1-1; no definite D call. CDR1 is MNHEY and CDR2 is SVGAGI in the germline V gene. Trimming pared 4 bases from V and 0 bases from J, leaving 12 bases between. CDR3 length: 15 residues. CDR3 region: CASSFMRVLNTEAFF. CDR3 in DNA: TGTGCCAGCAGTTTCATGAGGGTTTTGAACACTGAAGCTTTCTTT.

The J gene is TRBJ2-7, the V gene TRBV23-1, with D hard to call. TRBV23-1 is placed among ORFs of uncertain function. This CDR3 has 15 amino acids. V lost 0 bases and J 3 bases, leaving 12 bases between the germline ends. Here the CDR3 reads CASSQSRHQDYEQYF. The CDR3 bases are TGCGCCAGCAGTCAATCAAGACACCAGGACTACGAGCAGTACTTC.

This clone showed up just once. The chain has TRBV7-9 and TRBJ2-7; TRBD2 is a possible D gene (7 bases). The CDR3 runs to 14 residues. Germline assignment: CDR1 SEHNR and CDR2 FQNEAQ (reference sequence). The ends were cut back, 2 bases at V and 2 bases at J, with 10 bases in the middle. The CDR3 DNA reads TGTGCCAGCAGCTTAACGGGGGGCGCCTACGAGCAGTACTTC. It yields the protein CASSLTGGAYEQYF.

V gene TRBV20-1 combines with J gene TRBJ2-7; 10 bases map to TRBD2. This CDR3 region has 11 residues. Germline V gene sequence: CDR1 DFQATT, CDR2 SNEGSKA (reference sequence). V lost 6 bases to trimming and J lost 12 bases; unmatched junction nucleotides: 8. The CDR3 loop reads CSAQLAGVLYF. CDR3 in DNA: TGCAGTGCCCAGCTAGCGGGAGTTTTGTACTTC.

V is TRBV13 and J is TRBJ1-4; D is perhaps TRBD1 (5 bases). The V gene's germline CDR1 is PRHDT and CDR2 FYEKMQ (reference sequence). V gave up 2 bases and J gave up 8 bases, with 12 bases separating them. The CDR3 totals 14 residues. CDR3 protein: CASSLSRATEKLFF. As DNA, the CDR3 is TGTGCCAGCAGCTTATCCAGGGCTACGGAAAAACTGTTTTTT.

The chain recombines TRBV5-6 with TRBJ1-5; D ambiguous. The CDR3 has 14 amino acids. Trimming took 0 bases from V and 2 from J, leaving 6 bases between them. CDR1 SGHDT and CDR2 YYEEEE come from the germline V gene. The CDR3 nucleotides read TGTGCCAGCAGCTTGGTAGGAGGCAATCAGCCCCAGCATTTT. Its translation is CASSLVGGNQPQHF.

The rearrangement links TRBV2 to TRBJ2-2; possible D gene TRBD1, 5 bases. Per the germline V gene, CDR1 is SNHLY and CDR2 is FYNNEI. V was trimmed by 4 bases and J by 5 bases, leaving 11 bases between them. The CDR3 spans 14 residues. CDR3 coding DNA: TGTGCCAGCAGTGTTCAGGGCTTAACCGGGGAGCTGTTTTTT. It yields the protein CASSVQGLTGELFF.

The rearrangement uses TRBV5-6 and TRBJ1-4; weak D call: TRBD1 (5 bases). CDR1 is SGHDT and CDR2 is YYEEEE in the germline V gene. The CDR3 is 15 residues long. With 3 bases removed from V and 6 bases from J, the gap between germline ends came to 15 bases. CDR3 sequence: CASSWARGNDEKLFF. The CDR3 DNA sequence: TGTGCCAGCAGCTGGGCCCGGGGGAACGATGAAAAACTGTTTTTT.

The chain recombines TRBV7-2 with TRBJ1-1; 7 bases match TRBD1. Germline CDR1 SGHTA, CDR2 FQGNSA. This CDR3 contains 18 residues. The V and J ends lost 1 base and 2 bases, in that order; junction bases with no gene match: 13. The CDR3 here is CASSLVVVAGGRNTEAFF. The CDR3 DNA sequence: TGTGCCAGCAGCTTAGTTGTAGTGGCAGGGGGGCGAAACACTGAAGCTTTCTTT.

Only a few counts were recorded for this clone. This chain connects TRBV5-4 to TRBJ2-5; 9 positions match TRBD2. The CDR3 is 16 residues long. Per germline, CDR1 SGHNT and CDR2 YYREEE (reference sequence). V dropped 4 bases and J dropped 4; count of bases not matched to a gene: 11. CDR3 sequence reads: CASSTGGAGGPETQYF. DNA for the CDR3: TGTGCCAGCAGCACCGGAGGCGCGGGGGGGCCAGAGACCCAGTACTTC. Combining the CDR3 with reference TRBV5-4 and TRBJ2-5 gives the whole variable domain ETGVTQSPTHLIKTRGQQVTLRCSSQSGHNTVSWYQQALGQGPQFIFQYYREEENGRGNFPPRFSGLQFPNYSSELNVNALELDDSALYLCASSTGGAGGPETQYFGPGTRLLVL.

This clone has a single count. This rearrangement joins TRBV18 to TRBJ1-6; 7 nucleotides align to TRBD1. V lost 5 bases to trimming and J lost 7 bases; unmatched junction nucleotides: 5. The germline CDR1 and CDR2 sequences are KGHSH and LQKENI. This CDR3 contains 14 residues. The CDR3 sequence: CASSTGVRNSPLHF. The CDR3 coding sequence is TGTGCCAGCTCAACAGGGGTACGGAATTCACCCCTCCACTTT.

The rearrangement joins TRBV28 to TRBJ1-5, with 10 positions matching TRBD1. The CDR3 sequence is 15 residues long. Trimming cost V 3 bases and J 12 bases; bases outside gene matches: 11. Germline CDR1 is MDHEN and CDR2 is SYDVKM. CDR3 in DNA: TGTGCCAGCAGTTTCCCGGGACAGGGGAGGCCCAACCAGCATTTT. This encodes CASSFPGQGRPNQHF.

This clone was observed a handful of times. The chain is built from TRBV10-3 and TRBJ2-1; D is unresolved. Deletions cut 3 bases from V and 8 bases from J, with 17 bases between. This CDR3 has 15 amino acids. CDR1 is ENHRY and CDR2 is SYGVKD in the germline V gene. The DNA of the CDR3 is TGTGCCATCAGTGAAGACATGGCAGCCCCGGATGAGCAGTTCTTC. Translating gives CAISEDMAAPDEQFF.

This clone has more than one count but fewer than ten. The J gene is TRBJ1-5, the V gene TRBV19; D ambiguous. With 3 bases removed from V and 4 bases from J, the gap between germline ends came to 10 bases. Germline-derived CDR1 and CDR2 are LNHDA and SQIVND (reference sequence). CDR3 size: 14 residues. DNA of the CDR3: TGTGCCAGTAGTATTTCTCTAGTTAATCAGCCCCAGCATTTT. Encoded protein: CASSISLVNQPQHF. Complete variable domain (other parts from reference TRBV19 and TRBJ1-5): DGGITQSPKYLFRKEGQNVTLSCEQNLNHDAMYWYRQDPGQGLRLIYYSQIVNDFQKGDIAEGYSVSREKKESFPLTVTSAQKNPTAFYLCASSISLVNQPQHFGDGTRLSIL.

The CDR3 loop is CASSPDRINQPQHF. CDR3 DNA: TGTGCCAGTAGCCCGGACAGGATTAATCAGCCCCAGCATTTT. The chain employs TRBV19 and TRBJ1-5; TRBD1 aligns across 7 bases. The CDR3 sequence is 14 residues long. J was trimmed by 4 bases and V by 6 bases; bases with no gene match: 6. The V gene's germline CDR1 is LNHDA and CDR2 SQIVND (reference sequence).

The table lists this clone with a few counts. The CDR3 reads CAIRDSQNTEAFF. The CDR3 DNA reads TGTGCCATCAGGGACTCGCAGAACACTGAAGCTTTCTTT. The gene calls are TRBV10-3 and TRBJ1-1; D is undetermined. V was pared by 6 bases and J by 1 base, with 9 bases between. CDR3 length: 13 residues. CDR1 is ENHRY and CDR2 is SYGVKD in the germline V gene.

CDR3 coding DNA: TGCGCCAGCAGCCGACAGACACAAGAGACCCAGTACTTC. It codes for CASSRQTQETQYF. This rearrangement joins TRBV4-3 to TRBJ2-5, with a possible D match to TRBD1 (5 bases). CDR3 length equals 13 residues. The germline gives CDR1 LGHNA, CDR2 YSLEER. Trimming removed 4 bases from V and 2 bases from J, with 8 bases in between.

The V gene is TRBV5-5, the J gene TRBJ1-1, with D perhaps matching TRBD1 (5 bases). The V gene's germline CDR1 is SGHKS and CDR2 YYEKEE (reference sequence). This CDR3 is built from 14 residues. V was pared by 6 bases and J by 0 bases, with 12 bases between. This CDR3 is CASTQVILNTEAFF. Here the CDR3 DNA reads TGTGCCAGCACACAGGTAATATTGAACACTGAAGCTTTCTTT.

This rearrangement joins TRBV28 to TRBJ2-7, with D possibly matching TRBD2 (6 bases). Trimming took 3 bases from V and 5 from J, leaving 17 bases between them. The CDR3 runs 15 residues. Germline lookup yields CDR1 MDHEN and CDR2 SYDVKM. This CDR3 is CASSFLGGARNEQYF. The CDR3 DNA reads TGTGCCAGCAGTTTTTTGGGCGGGGCTAGGAACGAGCAGTACTTC.

In DNA, the CDR3 is TGTGCCAGCTCACCACCGGGGCAGTTTAGCAATCAGCCCCAGCATTTT. The encoded protein is CASSPPGQFSNQPQHF. This chain uses TRBV18 with TRBJ1-5, with D possibly matching TRBD1 (5 bases). The germline CDR1 and CDR2 sequences are KGHSH and LQKENI. V dropped 0 bases and J dropped 0 bases, with 9 bases sitting between them. This CDR3 contains 16 residues.